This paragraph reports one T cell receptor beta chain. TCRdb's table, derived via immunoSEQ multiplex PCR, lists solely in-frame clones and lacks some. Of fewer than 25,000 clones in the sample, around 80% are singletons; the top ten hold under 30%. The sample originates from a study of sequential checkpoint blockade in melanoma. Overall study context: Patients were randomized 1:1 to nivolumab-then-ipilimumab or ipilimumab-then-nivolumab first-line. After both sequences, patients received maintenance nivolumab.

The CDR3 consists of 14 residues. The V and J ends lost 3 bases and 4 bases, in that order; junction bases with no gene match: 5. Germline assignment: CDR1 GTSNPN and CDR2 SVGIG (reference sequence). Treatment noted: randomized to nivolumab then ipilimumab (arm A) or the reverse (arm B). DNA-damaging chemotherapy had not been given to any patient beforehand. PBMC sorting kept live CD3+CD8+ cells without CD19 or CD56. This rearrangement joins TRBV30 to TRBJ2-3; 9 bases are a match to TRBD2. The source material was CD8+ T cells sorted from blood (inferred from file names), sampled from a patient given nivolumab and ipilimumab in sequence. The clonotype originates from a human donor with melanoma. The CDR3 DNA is TGTGCCTGGAGGCTCCTAGCGGGGTCAGATACGCAGTATTTT. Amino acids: CAWRLLAGSDTQYF. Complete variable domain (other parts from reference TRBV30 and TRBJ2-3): SQTIHQWPATLVQPVGSPLSLECTVEGTSNPNLYWYRQAAGRGLQLLFYSVGIGQISSEVPQNLSASRPQDRQFILSSKKLLLSDSGFYLCAWRLLAGSDTQYFGPGTRLTVL.